The rows below give T cell receptor beta chains drawn from one sample of a study of brain T cells in children with intractable seizures. Sequenced by immunoSEQ multiplex PCR; TCRdb stores in-frame clones only, minus some. Among 340,000 or so clones listed, roughly 92% were seen once. This specimen was peripheral blood, taken 4 to 5 months after surgery. These receptors all come from a boy younger than two with tuberous sclerosis and intractable seizures. Each CDR3 is given with its conserved first and last residue. Fields, in order: V gene, clone size, D gene, J gene, CDR3 length, CDR3 protein, CDR3 DNA. D genes are given only for firm matches. A clone size is listed for some rows: how often the clone was seen (once, few, many), or a class if it is expanded.

TRBV2,-,-,TRBJ2-1,13,CASSVEGRYEQFF,TGTGCCAGCAGTGTTGAGGGGCGGTATGAGCAGTTCTTC
TRBV11-3,-,-,TRBJ2-7,14,CASSLGTVKYEQYF,TGTGCCAGCAGCTTAGGGACGGTTAAGTACGAGCAGTACTTC
TRBV6-5,-,-,TRBJ2-2,13,CASSFEDTGELFF,TGTGCCAGCAGTTTTGAGGACACCGGGGAGCTGTTTTTT
TRBV30,-,-,TRBJ1-2,15,CAWRFLGTSNYGYTF,TGTGCCTGGAGATTTCTCGGCACCTCTAACTATGGCTACACCTTC
TRBV11-2,-,TRBD2,TRBJ2-7,19,CASSGPLAGRVGGPYEQYF,TGTGCCAGCAGCGGGCCACTAGCGGGGAGGGTCGGGGGGCCATACGAGCAGTACTTC
TRBV5-1,-,-,TRBJ1-1,16,CASRFLGASLGTEAFF,TGCGCCAGCAGGTTTTTAGGGGCGTCTCTAGGCACTGAAGCTTTCTTT
TRBV30,-,-,TRBJ1-5,13,CAWSVDRNQPQHF,TGTGCCTGGAGTGTTGACAGAAATCAGCCCCAGCATTTT
TRBV6-5,-,-,TRBJ1-2,13,CASSDLGLGGYTF,TGTGCCAGCTCCGACCTGGGGTTAGGGGGCTACACCTTC
TRBV12-3/TRBV12-4,once,-,TRBJ1-2,12,CASSLNRYGYTF,TGTGCCAGCAGTTTAAATAGGTACGGCTACACCTTC
TRBV7-9,-,-,TRBJ1-2,13,CASSLNRDYGYTF,TGTGCCAGCAGCTTAAATCGGGACTATGGCTACACCTTC
TRBV11-2,-,-,TRBJ2-6,15,CASSLDSSGANVLTF,TGTGCCAGCAGCCTCGACAGCTCTGGGGCCAACGTCCTGACTTTC